Listed below are T cell receptor beta chains from one sample, sequenced in a study of CD8 T cells in ankylosing spondylitis. TCRdb reprocessed the 5' RACE reads with MiXCR, giving one entry per CDR3 protein. This sample has around 160,000 distinct CDR3 sequences, with 11% found just once. The material sequenced was blood, either unsorted or a sorted T cell fraction (not recorded which). Receptor source: a male donor with ankylosing spondylitis or in good health (not recorded which). Both conserved end residues are part of each CDR3. Fields, in order: clone size, J gene, D gene, V gene, CDR3 DNA, CDR3 protein. A D gene is named only where the DNA matches it firmly. The size field is filled for only some rows; it gives once, few, many or a size class.

abundance: many; j_gene: TRBJ1-2; d_gene: NA; v_gene: TRBV20-1; CDR3nt: TGCAGTGCTAGGCCTCAGGGCCGTGATGGCTACACCTTC; CDR3aa: CSARPQGRDGYTF
abundance: few; j_gene: TRBJ2-1; d_gene: TRBD2; v_gene: TRBV6-5; CDR3nt: TGTGCCAGCAGTTACCTCGGGACTAGCGAACCACTTTCCTACAATGAGCAGTTCTTC; CDR3aa: CASSYLGTSEPLSYNEQFF
abundance: many; j_gene: TRBJ1-4; d_gene: NA; v_gene: TRBV13; CDR3nt: TGTGCCAGCTCTCTCTCGAGGGGCACTGAAAAACTGTTTTTT; CDR3aa: CASSLSRGTEKLFF
abundance: NA; j_gene: TRBJ2-7; d_gene: NA; v_gene: TRBV7-2; CDR3nt: TGTGCCAGCAGCTTAAAGGCAGGGATGTTGAGCGGGCAGTACTTC; CDR3aa: CASSLKAGMLSGQYF
abundance: many; j_gene: TRBJ2-1; d_gene: NA; v_gene: TRBV14; CDR3nt: TGTGCCAGCAGTTACGGACCGAGCAATGAGCAGTTCTTC; CDR3aa: CASSYGPSNEQFF
abundance: many; j_gene: TRBJ2-5; d_gene: TRBD1; v_gene: TRBV7-2; CDR3nt: TGTGCCAGCAGCCCTCGACAGGGTAGAGAGACCCAGTACTTC; CDR3aa: CASSPRQGRETQYF
abundance: few; j_gene: TRBJ1-1; d_gene: NA; v_gene: TRBV15; CDR3nt: TGTGCCACCAGCAGAGATACGGGGGTTGGGACTGAAGCTTTCTTT; CDR3aa: CATSRDTGVGTEAFF
abundance: few; j_gene: TRBJ2-2; d_gene: TRBD2; v_gene: TRBV6-5; CDR3nt: TGTGCCAGCAATTCCCAAGCCGGGGGGGCATTCGCCGGGGAGCTGTTTTTT; CDR3aa: CASNSQAGGAFAGELFF
abundance: NA; j_gene: TRBJ2-2; d_gene: TRBD2; v_gene: TRBV20-1; CDR3nt: TGCAGTGCACACCCTAGCGGGAGTACCACCGGGGAGCTGTTTTTT; CDR3aa: CSAHPSGSTTGELFF
abundance: many; j_gene: TRBJ2-1; d_gene: TRBD2; v_gene: TRBV12-3/TRBV12-4; CDR3nt: TGTGCCAGCAGACCAGGGACTAGCGGCAACAATGAGCAGTTCTTC; CDR3aa: CASRPGTSGNNEQFF
abundance: many; j_gene: TRBJ1-1; d_gene: NA; v_gene: TRBV27; CDR3nt: TGTGCCAGCAGAGACCCGGGCAGGCTGAACACTGAAGCTTTCTTT; CDR3aa: CASRDPGRLNTEAFF
abundance: NA; j_gene: TRBJ2-5; d_gene: TRBD2; v_gene: TRBV7-6; CDR3nt: TGTGCCAGCAGCTTAGTAGCGGGGGGGCAAGAGACCCAGTACTTC; CDR3aa: CASSLVAGGQETQYF
abundance: many; j_gene: TRBJ1-3; d_gene: TRBD1; v_gene: TRBV12-3/TRBV12-4; CDR3nt: TGTGCCAGCAGGCCAACAGGGGCGAACACCATATATTTT; CDR3aa: CASRPTGANTIYF
abundance: many; j_gene: TRBJ1-1; d_gene: NA; v_gene: TRBV5-5; CDR3nt: TGTGCCAGCAGCTTGCTTGGGGGACGGGACACTGAAGCTTTCTTT; CDR3aa: CASSLLGGRDTEAFF
abundance: many; j_gene: TRBJ2-5; d_gene: NA; v_gene: TRBV20-1; CDR3nt: TGCAGTGCTAGAGATGGGTTCGAACCCCAAGAGACCCAGTACTTC; CDR3aa: CSARDGFEPQETQYF
abundance: many; j_gene: TRBJ2-7; d_gene: NA; v_gene: TRBV24-1; CDR3nt: TGTGCCACCAGCGCGCCGGGGGTCCCCTACGAGCAGTACTTC; CDR3aa: CATSAPGVPYEQYF
abundance: many; j_gene: TRBJ2-3; d_gene: NA; v_gene: TRBV6-6; CDR3nt: TGTGCCAGCAGTACGGGACGCTTGCCGTATTTT; CDR3aa: CASSTGRLPYF
abundance: few; j_gene: TRBJ2-7; d_gene: TRBD1; v_gene: TRBV7-6; CDR3nt: TGTGCCAGCAGCGTTGGACAGGGCCCCGAGCAGTACTTC; CDR3aa: CASSVGQGPEQYF
abundance: NA; j_gene: TRBJ1-1; d_gene: TRBD1; v_gene: TRBV5-1; CDR3nt: TGCGCCAGCAGCTTCTCCGGGACAGTGAACACTGAAGCTTTCTTT; CDR3aa: CASSFSGTVNTEAFF
abundance: few; j_gene: TRBJ1-4; d_gene: NA; v_gene: TRBV6-1; CDR3nt: TGTGCCAGCTCCGTAAGGAGTACTAATGAAAAACTGTTTTTT; CDR3aa: CASSVRSTNEKLFF
abundance: many; j_gene: TRBJ2-7; d_gene: NA; v_gene: TRBV12-3/TRBV12-4; CDR3nt: TGTGCCAGCAGAAACTCCTACGAGCAGTACTTC; CDR3aa: CASRNSYEQYF
abundance: many; j_gene: TRBJ2-2; d_gene: NA; v_gene: TRBV20-1; CDR3nt: TGCAGTGCTAGAGCCGGGAGCGGTACCGGGGAGCTGTTTTTT; CDR3aa: CSARAGSGTGELFF
abundance: many; j_gene: TRBJ2-7; d_gene: NA; v_gene: TRBV12-3/TRBV12-4; CDR3nt: TGTGCCAGCAGCCCAGACTCCTACGAGCAGTACTTC; CDR3aa: CASSPDSYEQYF
abundance: many; j_gene: TRBJ1-1; d_gene: NA; v_gene: TRBV29-1; CDR3nt: TGCAGCGTTGGAGTTTCGGCAGGGAACACTGAAGCTTTCTTT; CDR3aa: CSVGVSAGNTEAFF
abundance: NA; j_gene: TRBJ2-7; d_gene: TRBD2; v_gene: TRBV5-1; CDR3nt: TGCGCCAGCAGCTTGAAGCGGGGGGAGGCCTACGAGCAGTACTTC; CDR3aa: CASSLKRGEAYEQYF
abundance: few; j_gene: TRBJ1-1; d_gene: NA; v_gene: TRBV14; CDR3nt: TGTGCCAGCAGCCCCCCAGGAGGGGAAGTTCGGGGCTCCACTATGAACACTGAAGCTTTCTTT; CDR3aa: CASSPPGGEVRGSTMNTEAFF
abundance: few; j_gene: TRBJ1-2; d_gene: TRBD1; v_gene: TRBV10-3; CDR3nt: TGTGCCATCAGCCCCCGACAGGGCCCTAACTATGGCTACACCTTC; CDR3aa: CAISPRQGPNYGYTF
abundance: many; j_gene: TRBJ2-1; d_gene: NA; v_gene: TRBV5-1; CDR3nt: TGCGCCAGCAGCCCGGGGGCCAGACAGTACAATGAGCAGTTCTTC; CDR3aa: CASSPGARQYNEQFF
abundance: NA; j_gene: TRBJ2-4; d_gene: NA; v_gene: TRBV2; CDR3nt: TGTGTCAGCAGTGTGAACATTCAGTACTTC; CDR3aa: CVSSVNIQYF
abundance: few; j_gene: TRBJ1-2; d_gene: NA; v_gene: TRBV12-3/TRBV12-4; CDR3nt: TGTGCCAGCAGCCCGACAGCCCATGGCTACACCTTC; CDR3aa: CASSPTAHGYTF
abundance: many; j_gene: TRBJ1-2; d_gene: NA; v_gene: TRBV19; CDR3nt: TGTGCCAGTAGTATAGCCACCACTAACTATGGCTACACCTTC; CDR3aa: CASSIATTNYGYTF
abundance: many; j_gene: TRBJ2-2; d_gene: TRBD2; v_gene: TRBV12-3/TRBV12-4; CDR3nt: TGTGCCAGCACCCTCGCGCGGGGGGCGTATGGCGGGGAGCTGTTTTTT; CDR3aa: CASTLARGAYGGELFF
abundance: few; j_gene: TRBJ2-3; d_gene: TRBD2; v_gene: TRBV7-9; CDR3nt: TGTGCCAGCAGCCCTGGACTAGAGACCACAGATACGCAGTATTTT; CDR3aa: CASSPGLETTDTQYF
abundance: many; j_gene: TRBJ2-1; d_gene: NA; v_gene: TRBV4-3; CDR3nt: TGCGCCAGCAGCCAAGAACCCGGGATTGGCTCCTACAATGAGCAGTTCTTC; CDR3aa: CASSQEPGIGSYNEQFF
abundance: NA; j_gene: TRBJ2-7; d_gene: TRBD1; v_gene: TRBV7-9; CDR3nt: TGTGCCAGCAGCTTACCCTCAACAGGGGGCAGATACGAGCAGTACTTC; CDR3aa: CASSLPSTGGRYEQYF
abundance: many; j_gene: TRBJ2-7; d_gene: NA; v_gene: TRBV18; CDR3nt: TGTGCCAGCTCAGACGGGACTCGCGAGCAGTACTTC; CDR3aa: CASSDGTREQYF